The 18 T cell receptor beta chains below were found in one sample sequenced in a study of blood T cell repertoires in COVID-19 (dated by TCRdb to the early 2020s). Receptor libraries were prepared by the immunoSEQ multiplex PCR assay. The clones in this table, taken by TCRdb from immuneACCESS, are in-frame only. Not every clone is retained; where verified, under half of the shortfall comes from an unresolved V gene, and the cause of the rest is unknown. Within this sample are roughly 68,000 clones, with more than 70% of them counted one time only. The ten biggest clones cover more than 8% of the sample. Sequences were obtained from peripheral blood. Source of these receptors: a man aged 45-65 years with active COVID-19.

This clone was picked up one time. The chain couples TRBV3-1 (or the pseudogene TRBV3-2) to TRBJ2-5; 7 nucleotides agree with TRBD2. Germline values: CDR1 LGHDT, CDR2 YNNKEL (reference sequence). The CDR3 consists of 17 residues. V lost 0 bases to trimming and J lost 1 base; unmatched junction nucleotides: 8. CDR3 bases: TGTGCCAGCAGCCAAGATCCTCTAGCGGAGATCCAAGAGACCCAGTACTTC. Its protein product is CASSQDPLAEIQETQYF.

The CDR3 coding sequence is TGCGCCAGCAGCTTAGCGGGACTCACACAAGAGACCCAGTACTTC. This sequence encodes CASSLAGLTQETQYF. This chain connects TRBV5-1 to TRBJ2-5; 7 positions match TRBD2. Trimming took 2 bases from V and 2 from J; bases not matched to a gene: 6. The germline V gene has CDR1 SGHRS and CDR2 YFSETQ. This CDR3 has 15 residues.

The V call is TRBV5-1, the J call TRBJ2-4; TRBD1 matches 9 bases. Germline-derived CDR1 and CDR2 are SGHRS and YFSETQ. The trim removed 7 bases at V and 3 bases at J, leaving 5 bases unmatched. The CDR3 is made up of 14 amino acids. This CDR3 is CASGRQGGKNIQYF. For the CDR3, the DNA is TGCGCCAGCGGCCGACAGGGGGGCAAAAACATTCAGTACTTC.

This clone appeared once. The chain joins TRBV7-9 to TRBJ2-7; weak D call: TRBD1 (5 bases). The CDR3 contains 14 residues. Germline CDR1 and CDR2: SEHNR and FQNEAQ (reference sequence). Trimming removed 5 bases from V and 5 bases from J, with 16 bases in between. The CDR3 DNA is TGTGCCAGCAGCCTCCCAACAGGCGAGAACGAGCAGTACTTC. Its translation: CASSLPTGENEQYF.

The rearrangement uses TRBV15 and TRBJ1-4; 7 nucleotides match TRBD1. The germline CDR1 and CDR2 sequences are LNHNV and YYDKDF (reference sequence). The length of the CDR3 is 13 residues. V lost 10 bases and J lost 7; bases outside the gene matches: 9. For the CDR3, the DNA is TGTGCCATTTCAGGGGGACTTACTGAAAAACTGTTTTTT. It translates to CAISGGLTEKLFF.

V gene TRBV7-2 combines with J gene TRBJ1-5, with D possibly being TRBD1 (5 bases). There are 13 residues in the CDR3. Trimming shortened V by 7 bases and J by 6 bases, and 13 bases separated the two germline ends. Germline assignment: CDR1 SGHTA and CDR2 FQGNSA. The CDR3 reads CASTLGGSQPQHF. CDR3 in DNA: TGTGCCAGCACCCTTGGGGGGAGTCAGCCCCAGCATTTT.

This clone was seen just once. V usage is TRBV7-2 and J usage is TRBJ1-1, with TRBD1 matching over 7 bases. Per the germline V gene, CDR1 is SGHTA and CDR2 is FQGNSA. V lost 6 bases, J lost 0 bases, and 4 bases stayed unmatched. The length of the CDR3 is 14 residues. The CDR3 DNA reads TGTGCCAGCAGGCTCGGGACAGTGAACACTGAAGCTTTCTTT. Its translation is CASRLGTVNTEAFF.

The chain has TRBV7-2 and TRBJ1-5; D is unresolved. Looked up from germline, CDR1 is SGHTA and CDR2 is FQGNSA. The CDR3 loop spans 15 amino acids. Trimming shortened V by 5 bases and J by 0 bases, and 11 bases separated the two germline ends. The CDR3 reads CASSMQVYSNQPQHF. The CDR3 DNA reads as TGTGCCAGCAGCATGCAGGTCTATAGCAATCAGCCCCAGCATTTT.

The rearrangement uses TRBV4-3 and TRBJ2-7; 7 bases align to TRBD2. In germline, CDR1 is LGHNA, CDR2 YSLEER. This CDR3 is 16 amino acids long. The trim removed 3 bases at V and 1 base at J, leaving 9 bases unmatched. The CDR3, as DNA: TGCGCCAGCAGCCAGGGTGGGGGGGTCCGGTCCTACGAGCAGTACTTC. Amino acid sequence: CASSQGGGVRSYEQYF.

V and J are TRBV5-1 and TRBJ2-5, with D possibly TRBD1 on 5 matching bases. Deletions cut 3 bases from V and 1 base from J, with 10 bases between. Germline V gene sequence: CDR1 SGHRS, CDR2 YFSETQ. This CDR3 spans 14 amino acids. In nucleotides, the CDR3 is TGCGCCAGCAGCTCACAGGCCATCCAAGAGACCCAGTACTTC. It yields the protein CASSSQAIQETQYF.

CDR3 coding DNA: TGTGCCAGCAGTTACTACACTAGCGGGAGACGGAATGAGCAGTTCTTC. Its protein is CASSYYTSGRRNEQFF. This sequence joins TRBV6-5 and TRBJ2-1; TRBD2 matches 11 bases. V was pared by 1 base and J by 7 bases, with 6 bases of the junction left unmatched. The CDR3 runs 16 residues. The germline V gene encodes CDR1 MNHEY and CDR2 SVGAGI.

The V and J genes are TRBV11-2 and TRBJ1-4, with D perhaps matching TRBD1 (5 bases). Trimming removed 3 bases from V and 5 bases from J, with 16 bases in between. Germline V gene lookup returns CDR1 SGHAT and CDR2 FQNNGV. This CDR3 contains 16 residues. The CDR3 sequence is CASSLDNPTLNEKLFF. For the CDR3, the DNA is TGTGCCAGCAGCTTGGACAACCCGACCCTCAATGAAAAACTGTTTTTT.

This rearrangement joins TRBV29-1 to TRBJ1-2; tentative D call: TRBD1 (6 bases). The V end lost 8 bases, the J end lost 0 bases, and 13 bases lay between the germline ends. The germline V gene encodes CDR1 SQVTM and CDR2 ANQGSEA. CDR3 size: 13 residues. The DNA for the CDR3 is TGCAGCTTCAGAGGACAGACTAACTATGGCTACACCTTC. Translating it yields CSFRGQTNYGYTF.

CDR3 sequence reads: CASSLAEGLAVGQFF. CDR3 sequence (DNA): TGCGCCAGCAGCTTGGCCGAGGGACTAGCGGTTGGGCAGTTCTTC. The chain combines TRBV5-1 with TRBJ2-1; 11 nucleotides line up with TRBD2. The CDR3 is 15 residues long. V trimming: 0 bases; J trimming: 12 bases; junction bases outside the gene matches: 8. Germline CDR1 reads SGHRS; CDR2 reads YFSETQ.

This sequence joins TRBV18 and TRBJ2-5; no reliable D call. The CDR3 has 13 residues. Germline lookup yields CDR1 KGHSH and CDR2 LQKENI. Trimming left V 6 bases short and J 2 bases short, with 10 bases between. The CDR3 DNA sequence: TGTGCCAGCTCTCTCAACAATCAAGAGACCCAGTACTTC. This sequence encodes CASSLNNQETQYF.

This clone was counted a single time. The CDR3 sequence: CASSREGPSYGYTF. The CDR3 DNA is TGTGCCAGCAGCCGGGAGGGACCGAGCTATGGCTACACCTTC. The V gene is TRBV6-2 or TRBV6-3, the J gene TRBJ1-2; the D gene is possibly TRBD1 (5 bases). The CDR3 covers 14 residues. Trimming stripped 6 bases from V and 4 bases from J, with 15 bases between. Germline-derived CDR1 and CDR2 are MNHEY and SVGEGT.

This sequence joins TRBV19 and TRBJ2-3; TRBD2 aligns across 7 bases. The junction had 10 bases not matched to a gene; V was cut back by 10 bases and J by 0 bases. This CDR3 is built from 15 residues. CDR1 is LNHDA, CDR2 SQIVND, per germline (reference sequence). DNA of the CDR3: TGTGCCACCTCCCTTCGGGGGGAAAGCACAGATACGCAGTATTTT. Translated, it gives CATSLRGESTDTQYF.

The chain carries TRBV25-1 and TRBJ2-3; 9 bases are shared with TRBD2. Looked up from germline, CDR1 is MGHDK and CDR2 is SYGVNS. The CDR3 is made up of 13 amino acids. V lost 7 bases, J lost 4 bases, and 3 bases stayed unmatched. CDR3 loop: CASKAGGADTQYF. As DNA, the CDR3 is TGTGCCAGCAAGGCGGGAGGGGCAGATACGCAGTATTTT.